This is a list of T cell receptor beta chains from one sample in a study of blood T cells in healthy people across ages. TCRdb analysed the 5' RACE reads with MiXCR anew, one entry per CDR3 protein. The sample records over a million distinct CDR3 sequences, around 40% being singletons. Sequencing input: blood. Receptors were obtained from a woman under 30 in good health. Each CDR3 is given with its conserved first and last residue. D genes are given only for firm matches. A clone size is listed for some rows: how often the clone was seen (once, few, many), or a class if it is expanded.

abundance: -
d_gene: -
v_gene: TRBV4-1
j_gene: TRBJ2-3
CDR3aa: CASSHRVSGISTDTQYF
CDR3nt: TGCGCCAGCAGCCATAGGGTCAGTGGTATCAGCACAGATACGCAGTATTTT

abundance: -
d_gene: -
v_gene: TRBV5-1
j_gene: TRBJ2-7
CDR3aa: CASSAVGSYEQYF
CDR3nt: TGCGCCAGCAGCGCGGTTGGCTCCTACGAGCAGTACTTC

abundance: -
d_gene: -
v_gene: TRBV5-1
j_gene: TRBJ2-6
CDR3aa: CASSPNYSGANVLTF
CDR3nt: TGCGCCAGCAGCCCGAACTACTCTGGGGCCAACGTCCTGACTTTC

abundance: -
d_gene: -
v_gene: TRBV20-1
j_gene: TRBJ1-1
CDR3aa: CSNTGNTEAFF
CDR3nt: TGCAGCAACACAGGGAACACTGAAGCTTTCTTT

abundance: -
d_gene: TRBD2
v_gene: TRBV20-1
j_gene: TRBJ2-1
CDR3aa: CSARDYVAGGYNEQFF
CDR3nt: TGCAGTGCTAGAGATTATGTAGCGGGAGGGTACAATGAGCAGTTCTTC

abundance: -
d_gene: -
v_gene: TRBV6-2/TRBV6-3
j_gene: TRBJ1-2
CDR3aa: CASSEQRYGYTF
CDR3nt: TGTGCCAGCAGTGAGCAGAGATATGGCTACACCTTC

abundance: -
d_gene: -
v_gene: TRBV20-1
j_gene: TRBJ2-3
CDR3aa: CSARESRDTQYF
CDR3nt: TGCAGTGCTAGGGAGTCTCGAGATACGCAGTATTTT

abundance: -
d_gene: TRBD1
v_gene: TRBV4-1
j_gene: TRBJ1-5
CDR3aa: CASSRGTGSNQPQHF
CDR3nt: TGCGCCAGCAGCCGCGGGACAGGTAGCAATCAGCCCCAGCATTTT

abundance: -
d_gene: -
v_gene: TRBV5-5
j_gene: TRBJ1-2
CDR3aa: CASSFRAINGYTF
CDR3nt: TGTGCCAGCTCATTCAGGGCGATAAATGGCTACACCTTC

abundance: -
d_gene: -
v_gene: TRBV5-1
j_gene: TRBJ2-5
CDR3aa: CASSTGRLQETQYF
CDR3nt: TGCGCCAGCAGCACCGGACGGCTACAAGAGACCCAGTACTTC

abundance: -
d_gene: -
v_gene: TRBV30
j_gene: TRBJ1-5
CDR3aa: CAWSNKGLNNQPQHF
CDR3nt: TGTGCCTGGAGTAACAAGGGTCTAAACAATCAGCCCCAGCATTTT

abundance: -
d_gene: -
v_gene: TRBV7-9
j_gene: TRBJ1-1
CDR3aa: CASANRRNTEAFF
CDR3nt: TGTGCCAGCGCAAACAGGAGGAACACTGAAGCTTTCTTT

abundance: many
d_gene: -
v_gene: TRBV9
j_gene: TRBJ2-7
CDR3aa: CASSFTSDSLYEQYF
CDR3nt: TGTGCCAGCAGCTTCACAAGTGACTCTCTCTACGAGCAGTACTTC

abundance: -
d_gene: -
v_gene: TRBV27
j_gene: TRBJ2-7
CDR3aa: CASSLEGGGPYEQYF
CDR3nt: TGTGCCAGCAGTTTAGAGGGCGGGGGCCCCTACGAGCAGTACTTC

abundance: -
d_gene: TRBD1
v_gene: TRBV12-3/TRBV12-4
j_gene: TRBJ1-3
CDR3aa: CASSWTGDFSGNTIYF
CDR3nt: TGTGCCAGCAGTTGGACAGGGGACTTCTCTGGAAACACCATATATTTT

abundance: few
d_gene: -
v_gene: TRBV21-1
j_gene: TRBJ2-5
CDR3aa: CASSQESAGEDNEQYF
CDR3nt: TGTGCCAGCAGCCAAGAGTCAGCGGGAGAAGACAATGAGCAGTACTTC

abundance: -
d_gene: -
v_gene: TRBV6-1
j_gene: TRBJ1-2
CDR3aa: CASSEGTVYGYTF
CDR3nt: TGTGCCAGCAGTGAAGGGACAGTCTATGGCTACACCTTC

abundance: -
d_gene: -
v_gene: TRBV2
j_gene: TRBJ2-1
CDR3aa: CASTPTAVFYNEQFF
CDR3nt: TGTGCCAGCACCCCGACTGCAGTCTTCTACAATGAGCAGTTCTTC

abundance: few
d_gene: -
v_gene: TRBV20-1
j_gene: TRBJ2-7
CDR3aa: CSAPTDNSYEQYF
CDR3nt: TGCAGTGCTCCGACCGACAACTCCTACGAGCAGTACTTC

abundance: few
d_gene: TRBD2
v_gene: TRBV5-5
j_gene: TRBJ2-3
CDR3aa: CASSRLAGSNTDTQYF
CDR3nt: TGTGCCAGCAGCCGCCTAGCGGGGAGTAACACAGATACGCAGTATTTT

abundance: -
d_gene: -
v_gene: TRBV11-2
j_gene: TRBJ1-4
CDR3aa: CASSLVVNEKLFF
CDR3nt: TGTGCCAGCAGCTTAGTCGTTAATGAAAAACTGTTTTTT

abundance: once
d_gene: -
v_gene: TRBV10-3
j_gene: TRBJ1-1
CDR3aa: CAISDVVGETEAFF
CDR3nt: TGTGCCATCAGTGATGTCGTGGGGGAGACTGAAGCTTTCTTT

abundance: few
d_gene: -
v_gene: TRBV7-2
j_gene: TRBJ2-3
CDR3aa: CASSLTPGPDTQYF
CDR3nt: TGTGCCAGCAGCTTAACGCCGGGGCCAGATACGCAGTATTTT

abundance: few
d_gene: -
v_gene: TRBV29-1
j_gene: TRBJ2-7
CDR3aa: CSVAGGGSYEQYF
CDR3nt: TGCAGCGTTGCCGGGGGTGGATCCTACGAGCAGTACTTC

abundance: -
d_gene: -
v_gene: TRBV3-1
j_gene: TRBJ1-2
CDR3aa: CASSQGYGWGAGYGYTF
CDR3nt: TGTGCCAGCAGCCAAGGATACGGGTGGGGTGCGGGCTATGGCTACACCTTC

abundance: few
d_gene: TRBD1
v_gene: TRBV19
j_gene: TRBJ1-1
CDR3aa: CASSARQGPNTEAFF
CDR3nt: TGTGCCAGTAGTGCCAGACAGGGTCCTAACACTGAAGCTTTCTTT

abundance: few
d_gene: -
v_gene: TRBV11-2
j_gene: TRBJ1-5
CDR3aa: CASSKGTASNQPQHF
CDR3nt: TGTGCCAGCAGCAAAGGAACAGCTAGCAATCAGCCCCAGCATTTT

abundance: -
d_gene: -
v_gene: TRBV6-2/TRBV6-3
j_gene: TRBJ2-7
CDR3aa: CASVRDGGSYEQYF
CDR3nt: TGTGCCAGCGTCCGGGACGGAGGTTCCTACGAGCAGTACTTC

abundance: -
d_gene: TRBD2
v_gene: TRBV7-9
j_gene: TRBJ2-1
CDR3aa: CASSSLAGENNEQFF
CDR3nt: TGTGCCAGCAGCTCACTAGCGGGGGAAAACAATGAGCAGTTCTTC

abundance: -
d_gene: TRBD2
v_gene: TRBV7-8
j_gene: TRBJ2-5
CDR3aa: CASGLVKASGGSYNEQYF
CDR3nt: TGTGCCAGCGGCTTAGTAAAGGCGAGCGGGGGGTCCTACAATGAGCAGTACTTC

abundance: once
d_gene: -
v_gene: TRBV12-3/TRBV12-4
j_gene: TRBJ1-1
CDR3aa: CATSSHRGTAFF
CDR3nt: TGTGCCACCTCTAGTCATAGGGGTACGGCTTTCTTT

abundance: -
d_gene: -
v_gene: TRBV27
j_gene: TRBJ2-1
CDR3aa: CASPNQNAGNEQFF
CDR3nt: TGTGCCAGCCCAAACCAAAACGCGGGGAATGAGCAGTTCTTC